This T cell receptor beta chain is drawn from a study of shared clonotypes between healthy human individuals. Study in general: Each donor's CD4 naive and CD4 memory cells filled three plates apiece, CD8 naive two, and CD8 memory one.

This table comes from immunoSEQ multiplex PCR, and its TCRdb copy is limited to in-frame clones, with some not included. The table records under 2.5 million clones, approximately 90% of them present only once. Findings and limits, study-wide: It was expected that sequencing depth would affect clonotype sharing among donors.

Only Caucasian adults living in Nashville, Tennessee made up the donor group. Points on this clone: The antigen remains unidentified.

The source is a man between 18 and 35 years old in good health. Some clones in this sample may be carry-over from other donors' samples. Source material: naive CD4+ T cells from PBMCs. Specified subset: CD45RA+ positively selected.

The CDR3 sequence is CASSRIGRGEKLFF. The CDR3 coding sequence is TGTGCCAGCAGCAGGATTGGGCGAGGTGAAAAACTGTTTTTT. This chain connects TRBV7-3 to TRBJ1-4; D remains ambiguous. Trimming left V 5 bases short and J 7 bases short, with 14 bases between. The CDR3 consists of 14 residues. CDR1 SGHTA and CDR2 FQGTGA come from the germline V gene.